This TCR beta chain comes out of a study of blood T cells in healthy people across ages. Broader study findings: Unsorted PBMCs prevented conclusive naive versus antigen-experienced comparison. Observed TCR beta diversity showed a strong correlation with the percentage of naive T cells as measured by flow cytometry.

This clonotype was detected a few times. Its antigen is not known. Per sample, at least 5.5 micrograms of total RNA were extracted. The CDR3 runs 14 residues. V dropped 4 bases and J dropped 3 bases, with 13 bases sitting between them. CDR1 is SGHDT, CDR2 YYEEEE, per germline. It was with a sample-barcoded 5' primer and a J-beta primer mix that a second PCR of roughly 7 to 12 cycles was run. Via MiXCR, TCRdb re-called the 5' RACE reads, giving one row per CDR3 protein. The data hold 650,000 to 700,000 distinct CDR3 sequences, with approximately 30% observed a single time. The material sequenced was blood. The rearrangement uses TRBV5-6 and TRBJ1-2, with a tentative D call TRBD1 (6 bases). This clonotype was sampled from a woman older than 75 in good health. CDR3: CASSPTGYDYGYTF. For the CDR3, the DNA is TGTGCCAGCAGCCCTACAGGGTATGACTATGGCTACACCTTC. Full variable domain (remainder filled in from reference TRBV5-6 and TRBJ1-2): DAGVTQSPTHLIKTRGQQVTLRCSPKSGHDTVSWYQQALGQGPQFIFQYYEEEERQRGNFPDRFSGHQFPNYSSELNVNALLLGDSALYLCASSPTGYDYGYTFGSGTRLTVV.